This entry describes one TCR beta chain. The antigen is undetermined. This sample is drawn from a study of graft-versus-host responses after intestinal transplantation. Study as a whole: Multivisceral, liver-intestinal, or isolated intestinal transplants were received by the recipients.

The CDR3 spans 13 residues. From germline, CDR1 is LNHDA and CDR2 SQIVND (reference sequence). V shed 5 bases and J 4 bases; nucleotides not matched to a gene: 3. Study results and caveats: GvH clones turned up in recipient marrow; some had shown up first in ileum or blood. High graft-versus-host to host-versus-graft T cell clonal ratios marked allografts of patients with graft-donor macrochimerism.

Tissue processing of the graft released intraepithelial and lamina propria lymphocytes from it. The data were produced by immunoSEQ multiplex PCR, yet TCRdb's version contains in-frame clones alone and is incomplete. The top ten clones hold roughly 13% of a sample with roughly 7,300 clones, roughly 75% of them seen once. This TCR was sampled from a human patient who received an intestinal transplant, so some T cells may come from the graft donor. The material sequenced was ileum tissue, taken approximately 230 days after intestinal transplant. The rearrangement joins TRBV19 to TRBJ2-5, with 8 positions matching TRBD2. The DNA for the CDR3 is TGTGCCAGTAGTCGCGGGGGGCCAGAGACCCAGTACTTC. Encoded protein: CASSRGGPETQYF.